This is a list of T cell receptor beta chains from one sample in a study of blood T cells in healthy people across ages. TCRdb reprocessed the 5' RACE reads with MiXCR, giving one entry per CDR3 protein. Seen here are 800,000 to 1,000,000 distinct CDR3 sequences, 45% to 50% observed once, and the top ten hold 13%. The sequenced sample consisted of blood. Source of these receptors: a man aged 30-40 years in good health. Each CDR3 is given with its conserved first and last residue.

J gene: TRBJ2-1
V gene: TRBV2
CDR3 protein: CASSQGARNEQFF

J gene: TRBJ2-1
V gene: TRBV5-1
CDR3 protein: CASAYNYNEQFF

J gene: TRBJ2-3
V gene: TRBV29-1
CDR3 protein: CSANEGLAFTDTQYF

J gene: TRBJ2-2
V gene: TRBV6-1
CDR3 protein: CASRSPSGTSNTGELFF

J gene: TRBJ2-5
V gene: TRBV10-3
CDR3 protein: CAISESRGAYQETQYF

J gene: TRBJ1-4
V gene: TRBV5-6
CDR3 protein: CASSSLREGENEKLFF

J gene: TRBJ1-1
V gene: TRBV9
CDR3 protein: CASSGDGGTEAFF

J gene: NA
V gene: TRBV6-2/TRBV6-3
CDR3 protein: CASSYSEAGEQYF

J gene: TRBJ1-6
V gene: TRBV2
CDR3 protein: CASRPGAGGSPLHF

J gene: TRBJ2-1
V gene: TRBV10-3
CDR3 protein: CAINGGGGDRSEQFF

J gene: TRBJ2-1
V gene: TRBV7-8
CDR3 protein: CASSHSGRFLRNEQFF

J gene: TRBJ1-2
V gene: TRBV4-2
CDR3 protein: CASSQGTRAGGDGYTF

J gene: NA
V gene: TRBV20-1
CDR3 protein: CSARYRRGLEQYF

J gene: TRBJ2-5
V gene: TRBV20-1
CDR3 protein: CSARDPTSGALQETQYF

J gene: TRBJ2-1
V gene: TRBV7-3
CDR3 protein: CASSSNPGQGANEQFF

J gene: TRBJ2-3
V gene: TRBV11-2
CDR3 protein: CASSFFPPRNPSSSTDTQYF

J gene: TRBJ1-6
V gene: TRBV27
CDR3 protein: CASSLGGPNSPLHF

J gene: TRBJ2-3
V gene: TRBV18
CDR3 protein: CASSPQGQGTTDTQYF

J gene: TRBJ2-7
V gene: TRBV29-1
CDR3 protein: CSVVDSGDSNEQYF

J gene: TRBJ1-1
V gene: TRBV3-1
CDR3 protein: CASSHEGLNTEAFF

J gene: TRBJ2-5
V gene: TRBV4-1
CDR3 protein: CASSQPTGGRNEQYF

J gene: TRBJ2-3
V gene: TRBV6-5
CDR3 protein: CASRRPGGYTDTQYF

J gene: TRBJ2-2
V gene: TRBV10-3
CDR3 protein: CAISGQGDTGELFF

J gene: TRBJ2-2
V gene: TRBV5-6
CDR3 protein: CASSRASTGELFF

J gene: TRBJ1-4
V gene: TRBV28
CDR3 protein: CASKEGQASGEKLFF

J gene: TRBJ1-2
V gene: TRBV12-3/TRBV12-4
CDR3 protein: CASRPRQMGGYTF

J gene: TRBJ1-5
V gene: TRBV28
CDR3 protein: CASRDRGRQPQHF

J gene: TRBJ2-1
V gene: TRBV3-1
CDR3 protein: CASSQVKGEQFF

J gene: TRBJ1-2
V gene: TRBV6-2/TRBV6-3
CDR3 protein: CASRPRAQSNYGYTF

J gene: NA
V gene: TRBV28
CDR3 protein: CASSSSGQGTHEQYF

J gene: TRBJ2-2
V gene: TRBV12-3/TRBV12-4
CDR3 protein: CASSLVGGHTGELFF

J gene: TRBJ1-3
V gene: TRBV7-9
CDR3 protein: CASSLAGRSSGNTIYF

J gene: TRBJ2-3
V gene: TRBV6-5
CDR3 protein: CASSYYGTPNTDTQYF

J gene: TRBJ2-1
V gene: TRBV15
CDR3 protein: CATSTLGGLLYNEQFF

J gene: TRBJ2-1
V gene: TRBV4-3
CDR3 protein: CASSQAPRQSVNEQFF

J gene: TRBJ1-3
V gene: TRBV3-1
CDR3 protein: CASSQDSAVSGNTIYF

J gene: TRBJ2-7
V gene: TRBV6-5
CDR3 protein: CASSYSSGGRSYEQYF

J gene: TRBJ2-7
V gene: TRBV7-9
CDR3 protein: CASSRGQDYEQYF

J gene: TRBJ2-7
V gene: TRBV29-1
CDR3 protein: CSVRPGAGEQYF

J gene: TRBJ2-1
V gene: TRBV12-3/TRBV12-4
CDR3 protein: CASSFPAGGYNEQFF

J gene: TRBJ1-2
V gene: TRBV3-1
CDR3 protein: CASSQGTEIQYGGYTF

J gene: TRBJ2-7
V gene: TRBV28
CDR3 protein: CASWRTIYEQYF

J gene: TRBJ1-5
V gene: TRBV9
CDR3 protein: CASSATPVGFGDQPQHF

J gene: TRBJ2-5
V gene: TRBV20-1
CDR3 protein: CSAPRASSQETQYF

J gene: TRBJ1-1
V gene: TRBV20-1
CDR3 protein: CSEGRGTEAFF

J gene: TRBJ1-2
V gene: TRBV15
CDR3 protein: CATSRDRGYTF

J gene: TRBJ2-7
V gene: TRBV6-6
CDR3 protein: CASSGQAWREQYF

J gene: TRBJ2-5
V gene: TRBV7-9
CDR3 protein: CASRQTPGWETQYF

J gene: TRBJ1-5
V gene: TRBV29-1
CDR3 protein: CSVDSGQGQPQHF

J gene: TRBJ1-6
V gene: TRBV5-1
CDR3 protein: CASSQNDLLGNSPLHF

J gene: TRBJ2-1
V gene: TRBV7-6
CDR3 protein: CASSLRSTTEQFF

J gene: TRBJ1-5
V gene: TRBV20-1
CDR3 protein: CSAGGELYQPQHF

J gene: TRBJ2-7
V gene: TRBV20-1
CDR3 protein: CSARERGGTLYEQYF

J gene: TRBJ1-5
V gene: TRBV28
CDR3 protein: CASSLGGGRGINQPQHF

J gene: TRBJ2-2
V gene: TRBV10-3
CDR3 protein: CANPPGHTNTGELFF